This T cell receptor beta chain is drawn from a study of cytomegalovirus exposure and HLA in healthy donors. Study information: Earlier sequencing of about 200 million T cells yielded fewer than 140 million unique TCR beta sequences. The study, taken as a whole, reports: It was 150 to 200 TCR beta chains that were listed as cytomegalovirus-associated. Reports indicated that the classifier achieved high specificity and sensitivity in diagnosing cytomegalovirus status. Productive rates of about 90% or about 30% were seen for most TCR beta V segments in an earlier analysis.

PCR used 60 Vbeta primers and 13 Jbeta primers. Assay: immunoSEQ multiplex PCR; the TCRdb copy retains only in-frame clones and omits some. The table includes some 160,000 clones, roughly 70% detected once. With regard to this clone: Its antigen is undetermined.

The TCR comes from a woman between 40 and 55 years old in good health and CMV-seronegative. Sequences were obtained from PBMCs.

CDR3 bases: TGTGCCAGTAGTATTTTGGGCAGGCGAGAGACCCAGTACTTC. Protein: CASSILGRRETQYF. The chain recombines TRBV19 with TRBJ2-5; D is unclear. The CDR3 contains 14 residues. The germline V gene has CDR1 LNHDA and CDR2 SQIVND (reference sequence). Trimming pared 3 bases from V and 4 bases from J, leaving 12 bases between.